The present TCR beta chain was sequenced within a study of shared clonotypes between healthy human individuals. Study summary: Each donor's CD8 memory used one plate, CD8 naive two, each CD4 subset three. Study observations and caveats: What limited the represented genetic and exposure-history diversity was the small number of donors. The four-donor shared clonotypes exceeded non-shared clonotypes in generation probability, with non-shared ones scoring lower.

Partitioning of CD4+ cells yielded a CD45RA+ naive subset and a CD45RA-negative memory subset. This clone was counted a few times. Its antigen is undetermined. TCRdb's copy holds only in-frame clones and misses some; the assay was immunoSEQ multiplex PCR. The table lists about 1 million clones, roughly 70% of them singletons. V was trimmed by 0 bases and J by 5 bases, leaving 17 bases between them. Germline V CDR1 and CDR2: SGDLS, YYNGEE. CDR3 length equals 16 residues. This TCR was sampled from a man between 18 and 29 years old in good health. V usage is TRBV9 and J usage is TRBJ2-5, with D possibly matching TRBD2 (5 bases). Source material: memory CD4+ T cells sorted from blood. The subset: CD45RA-negative fraction. In DNA form, the CDR3 reads TGTGCCAGCAGCGTAGTTGGGGTAGCGAGCTTGGAGACCCAGTACTTC. This translates into CASSVVGVASLETQYF.